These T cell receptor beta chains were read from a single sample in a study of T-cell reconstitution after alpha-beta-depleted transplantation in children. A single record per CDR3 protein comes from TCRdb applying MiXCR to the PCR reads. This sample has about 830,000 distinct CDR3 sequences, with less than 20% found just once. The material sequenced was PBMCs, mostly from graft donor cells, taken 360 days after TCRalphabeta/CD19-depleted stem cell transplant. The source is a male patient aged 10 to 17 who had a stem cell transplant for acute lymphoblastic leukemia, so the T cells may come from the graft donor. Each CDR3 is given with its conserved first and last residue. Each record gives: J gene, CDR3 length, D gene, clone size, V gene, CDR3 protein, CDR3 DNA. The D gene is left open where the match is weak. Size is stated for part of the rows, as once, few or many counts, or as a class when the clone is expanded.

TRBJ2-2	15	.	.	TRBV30	CAWRYGSANTGELFF	TGTGCCTGGAGATACGGATCCGCGAACACCGGGGAGCTGTTTTTT
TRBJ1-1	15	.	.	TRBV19	CASSLGKGQATEAFF	TGTGCCAGTAGTCTAGGTAAGGGGCAGGCCACTGAAGCTTTCTTT
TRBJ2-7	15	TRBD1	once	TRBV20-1	CSVGRRDRGPYEQYF	TGCAGTGTAGGTCGGCGGGACAGGGGACCCTACGAGCAGTACTTC
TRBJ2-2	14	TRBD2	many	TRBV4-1	CASLAGPNTGELFF	TGCGCCAGTTTAGCGGGACCGAACACCGGGGAGCTGTTTTTT
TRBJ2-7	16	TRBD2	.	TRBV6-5	CASSYSTSGRALEQYF	TGTGCCAGCAGTTACTCCACTAGCGGGAGGGCCCTCGAGCAGTACTTC
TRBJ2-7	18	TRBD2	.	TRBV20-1	CCARVSPGTSGRPYEQYF	TGCTGTGCTAGAGTTTCCCCAGGGACTAGCGGGAGGCCCTACGAGCAGTACTTC
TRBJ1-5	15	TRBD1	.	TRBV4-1	CASSHQDRGDQPQHF	TGCGCCAGCAGCCACCAGGACAGGGGGGATCAGCCCCAGCATTTT
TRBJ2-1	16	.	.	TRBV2	CASRPVKRSSYNEQFF	TGTGCCAGCCGCCCCGTAAAGCGGAGCTCCTACAATGAGCAGTTCTTC
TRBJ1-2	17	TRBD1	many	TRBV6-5	CASSSPRQGSGSQGYTF	TGTGCCAGCAGTTCACCGAGACAGGGTTCGGGAAGTCAAGGCTACACCTTC
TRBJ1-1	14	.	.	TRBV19	CASSTGQWVTEAFF	TGTGCCAGTAGTACCGGACAGTGGGTCACTGAAGCTTTCTTT
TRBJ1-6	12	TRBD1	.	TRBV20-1	CSATKTGGLLPF	TGCAGTGCGACAAAAACAGGGGGACTCCTCCCCTTT
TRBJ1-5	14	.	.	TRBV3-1	CASSPRGSNQPQHF	TGTGCCAGCAGCCCCCGGGGGAGCAATCAGCCCCAGCATTTT
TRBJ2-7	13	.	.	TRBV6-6	CASGWKSLGGQYF	TGTGCCAGCGGATGGAAGTCCCTCGGGGGGCAGTACTTC
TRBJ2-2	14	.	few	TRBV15	CATSTRSSTGELFF	TGTGCCACCAGCACGCGATCGTCCACCGGGGAGCTGTTTTTT
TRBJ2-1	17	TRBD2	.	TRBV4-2	CASSQAVSGRAGNEQFF	TGTGCCAGCAGCCAAGCGGTCAGCGGGAGGGCCGGTAATGAGCAGTTCTTC
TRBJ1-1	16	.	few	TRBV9	CASSADPPTANSEAFF	TGTGCCAGCAGCGCGGACCCTCCCACGGCTAATTCTGAAGCTTTCTTT
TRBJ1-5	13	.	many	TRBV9	CASSEGFGQPQHF	TGTGCCAGCAGCGAGGGGTTTGGGCAGCCCCAGCATTTT
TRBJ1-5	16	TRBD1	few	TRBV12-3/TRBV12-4	CASIIGTGQGPQPQHF	TGTGCCAGCATAATCGGAACAGGACAGGGACCTCAGCCCCAGCATTTT
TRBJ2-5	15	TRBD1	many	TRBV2	CASSTDRGYQETQYF	TGTGCCAGCAGTACTGACAGGGGGTACCAAGAGACCCAGTACTTC
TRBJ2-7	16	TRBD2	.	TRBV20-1	CSARDPGTSGPYEQYF	TGCAGTGCTAGAGACCCCGGGACTAGCGGACCCTACGAGCAGTACTTC
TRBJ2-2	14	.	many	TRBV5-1	CASSLDVGTGELFF	TGCGCCAGCAGCTTGGATGTTGGGACCGGGGAGCTGTTTTTT
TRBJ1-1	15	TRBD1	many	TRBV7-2	CASSSRGQGGLRAFF	TGTGCCAGCAGCTCCCGAGGACAGGGAGGGTTGCGAGCTTTCTTT
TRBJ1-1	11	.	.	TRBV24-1	CATSVEGLAFF	TGTGCCACCAGTGTTGAGGGCCTAGCTTTCTTT
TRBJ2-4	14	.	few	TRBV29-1	CSVDQGGAKNIQYF	TGCAGCGTTGACCAAGGCGGGGCCAAAAACATTCAGTACTTC
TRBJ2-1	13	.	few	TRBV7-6	CASSPVGANEQFF	TGTGCCAGCAGCCCCGTAGGGGCAAATGAGCAGTTCTTC
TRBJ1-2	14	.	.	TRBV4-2	CASSQGGSVGGYTF	TGTGCCAGCAGCCAAGGGGGCAGTGTCGGTGGCTACACCTTC
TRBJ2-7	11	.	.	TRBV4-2	CASSQEAEQYF	TGTGCCAGCAGCCAAGAGGCCGAGCAGTACTTC
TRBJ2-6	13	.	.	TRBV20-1	CSHQGSGANVLTF	TGCAGTCACCAAGGCTCTGGGGCCAACGTCCTGACTTTC
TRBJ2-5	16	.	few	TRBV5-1	CASSLKAGRYQETQYF	TGCGCCAGCAGCTTGAAAGCGGGTCGGTACCAAGAGACCCAGTACTTC
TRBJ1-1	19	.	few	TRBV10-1	CASSDLVLSTLNGNTEAFF	TGCGCCAGCAGTGATCTAGTACTTAGTACCCTGAATGGGAACACTGAAGCTTTCTTT
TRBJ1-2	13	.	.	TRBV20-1	CSAFRRSYYGYTF	TGCAGTGCCTTTCGACGGTCTTACTATGGCTACACCTTC
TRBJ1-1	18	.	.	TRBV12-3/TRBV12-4	CASSPGWEGGRLGTEAFF	TGTGCCAGCAGTCCCGGTTGGGAGGGGGGTCGTCTGGGGACTGAAGCTTTCTTT
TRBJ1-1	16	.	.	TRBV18	CASSPPKGTTDAEAFF	TGTGCCAGCTCACCACCGAAGGGGACAACCGACGCTGAAGCTTTCTTT
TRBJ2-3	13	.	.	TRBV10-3	CAISEGGPDTQYF	TGTGCCATCAGTGAGGGAGGGCCAGATACGCAGTATTTT
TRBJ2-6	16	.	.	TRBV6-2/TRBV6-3	CASSYITVAGANVLTF	TGTGCCAGCAGTTACATAACAGTCGCTGGGGCCAACGTCCTGACTTTC
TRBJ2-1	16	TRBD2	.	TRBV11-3	CASSSRTSRGSNEQFF	TGTGCCAGCAGCTCGAGGACTAGCCGCGGTTCGAATGAGCAGTTCTTC
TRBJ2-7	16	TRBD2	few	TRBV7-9	CASSLSGAGWPYEQYF	TGTGCCAGCAGCTTGAGCGGGGCAGGGTGGCCCTACGAGCAGTACTTC
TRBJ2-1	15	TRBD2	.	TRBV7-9	CASSLITSGHNEQFF	TGTGCCAGCAGCTTAATAACTAGCGGACACAATGAGCAGTTCTTC
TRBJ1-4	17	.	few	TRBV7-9	CASSLSAGIPYSEKLFF	TGTGCCAGCAGCTTATCGGCAGGAATCCCCTATTCGGAAAAACTGTTTTTT
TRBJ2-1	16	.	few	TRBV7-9	CASSPSKGSFYNEQFF	TGTGCCAGCAGCCCCTCAAAGGGGTCCTTCTACAATGAGCAGTTCTTC
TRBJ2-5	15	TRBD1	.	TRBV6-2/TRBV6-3	CASSSGQVGASGQYF	TGTGCCAGCAGTTCGGGACAGGTGGGGGCGAGTGGCCAGTACTTC
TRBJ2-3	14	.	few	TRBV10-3	CAISSSTRVDTQYF	TGTGCCATCAGTTCCTCGACCCGGGTGGATACGCAGTATTTT
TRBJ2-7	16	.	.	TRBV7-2	CASSLGLATALFEQYF	TGTGCCAGCAGCTTAGGCCTAGCGACAGCCCTTTTCGAGCAGTACTTC
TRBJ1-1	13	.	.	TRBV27	CASSLTPRTEAFF	TGTGCCAGCAGTTTAACCCCGCGGACTGAAGCTTTCTTT
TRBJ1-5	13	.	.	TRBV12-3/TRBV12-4	CASGQAYNQPQHF	TGTGCCAGCGGGCAGGCTTACAATCAGCCCCAGCATTTT
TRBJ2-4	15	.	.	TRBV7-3	CASSLLEGYKNIQYF	TGTGCCAGCAGCTTATTAGAAGGATACAAAAACATTCAGTACTTC